What follows are 21 T cell receptor beta chains derived from one specimen sequenced in a study of human T cells and chemical hapten exposure. Using its own MiXCR run on the RACE reads, TCRdb lists one record per CDR3 protein. The sample consists of 95,000 to 130,000 distinct CDR3 sequences, over 10% of them appearing once. This sample's time point: patch test 1, 2 weeks after DPC sensitization. The treatment here: therapeutic diphenylcyclopropenone sensitization with weekly scalp DPC. The specimen was whole blood, collected in connection with sensitization to the hapten diphenylcyclopropenone (DPC). These receptors were obtained from a woman between 45 and 60 years old with alopecia areata. Some clones in this sample may be carry-over from other donors' samples.

The CDR3 DNA is TGTGCCAGCAGGTCGACAGGCCTTAATGGCTACACCTTC. Its translation: CASRSTGLNGYTF. The chain links TRBV7-2 to TRBJ1-2; D possibly corresponds to TRBD1 (6 bases). CDR1 is SGHTA and CDR2 is FQGNSA in the germline V gene. Trimming left V 6 bases short and J 6 bases short, with 14 bases between. This CDR3 has 13 residues.

The gene calls are TRBV3-1 and TRBJ2-5, with 9 bases lining up with TRBD2. J was trimmed by 1 base and V by 4 bases; bases with no gene match: 7. The CDR3 has 16 residues. Germline values: CDR1 LGHDT, CDR2 YNNKEL (reference sequence). The CDR3 loop reads CASSPAGLAVQETQYF. Written as DNA, the CDR3 is TGTGCCAGCAGCCCCGCGGGACTAGCTGTCCAAGAGACCCAGTACTTC.

This clonotype has at least ten counts. The V gene is TRBV11-3, the J gene TRBJ2-2; D unresolved. CDR3 length equals 14 residues. With 5 bases removed from V and 4 bases from J, the gap between germline ends came to 11 bases. The germline V gene has CDR1 SGHNT and CDR2 YENEEA. The CDR3 reads CASSASGPTGELFF. The DNA of the CDR3 is TGTGCCAGCAGCGCCTCCGGGCCCACCGGGGAGCTGTTTTTT.

This clonotype was counted many times. The chain employs TRBV12-3 or TRBV12-4 and TRBJ2-5; 9 bases match TRBD2. The CDR3 is 11 residues long. The V and J ends lost 5 bases and 12 bases, in that order; junction bases with no gene match: 4. The CDR3 here is CASSGRLAEYF. DNA for the CDR3: TGTGCCAGCAGTGGCAGACTAGCGGAGTACTTC.

The J gene is TRBJ1-5, the V gene TRBV2; the D is unclear. This CDR3 is 13 amino acids long. V lost 8 bases, J lost 5 bases, and 13 bases lay in between. The germline CDR1 and CDR2 sequences are SNHLY and FYNNEI. CDR3 protein: CASAGSWDQPQHF. The CDR3 DNA sequence: TGTGCCAGCGCGGGGTCATGGGATCAGCCCCAGCATTTT.

This clonotype has at least ten counts. The J gene is TRBJ2-3, the V gene TRBV12-3 or TRBV12-4; D is unclear. This CDR3 is 11 amino acids long. V was clipped by 10 bases and J by 5 bases, with 10 bases between them. CDR3 sequence: CATTLLDTQYF. The CDR3 bases are TGTGCCACCACTCTTCTAGATACGCAGTATTTT.

This chain links TRBV7-6 with TRBJ1-1; weak D call: TRBD1 (6 bases). Germline V CDR1 and CDR2: SGHVS, FNYEAQ. The CDR3 contains 14 residues. Trimming pared 7 bases from V and 5 bases from J, leaving 17 bases between. The CDR3 here is CASIPGHFVTEAFF. The CDR3 bases are TGTGCCAGCATACCGGGACACTTCGTGACTGAAGCTTTCTTT. The complete variable domain, with remaining parts taken from reference TRBV7-6 and TRBJ1-1, reads GAGVSQSPRYKVTKRGQDVALRCDPISGHVSLYWYRQALGQGPEFLTYFNYEAQQDKSGLPNDRFSAERPEGSISTLTIQRTEQRDSAMYRCASIPGHFVTEAFFGQGTRLTVV.

The V call is TRBV27, the J call TRBJ1-1; TRBD1 agrees at 10 bases. Germline CDR1 reads MNHEY; CDR2 reads SMNVEV (reference sequence). This CDR3 is built from 14 residues. Trimming cost V 6 bases and J 6 bases; bases outside gene matches: 7. CDR3 region: CASRDRQGAPEAFF. As DNA, the CDR3 is TGTGCCAGCAGAGACCGACAGGGGGCTCCTGAAGCTTTCTTT.

This clonotype was observed a handful of times. The rearrangement links TRBV18 to TRBJ2-1; no clear D gene. From germline, CDR1 is KGHSH and CDR2 LQKENI. The CDR3 spans 16 residues. Between the trimmed V and J ends, which lost 1 base and 2 bases, there was a span of 12 bases. CDR3 sequence (DNA): TGTGCCAGCTCACCACAGGCAGGAGAAACCTACAATGAGCAGTTCTTC. This encodes CASSPQAGETYNEQFF.

This clonotype was picked up a small number of times. The J gene is TRBJ2-7, the V gene TRBV5-1; D is possibly TRBD1 (5 bases). The CDR3 extends over 15 amino acids. V lost 2 bases to trimming and J lost 0 bases, with 12 bases between them. CDR1 is SGHRS, CDR2 YFSETQ, per germline. The CDR3, as DNA: TGCGCCAGCAGCTTTGGGGCCGCCGACTCCTACGAGCAGTACTTC. Protein sequence: CASSFGAADSYEQYF.

The CDR3 DNA sequence: TGCGCCAGCAGCCTTCGGACTAGCGGGGGGTCGAGAAACAATGAGCAGTTCTTC. The encoded protein is CASSLRTSGGSRNNEQFF. The chain uses TRBV5-1 and TRBJ2-1; 14 positions match TRBD2. CDR1 SGHRS and CDR2 YFSETQ come from the germline V gene. This CDR3 has 18 amino acids. V dropped 4 bases and J dropped 5; count of bases not matched to a gene: 11.

This chain joins TRBV12-3 or TRBV12-4 and TRBJ2-7; D unclear. The CDR3 consists of 11 residues. The V end was cut by 2 bases, the J end by 7 bases, with 6 bases between. The CDR3 DNA is TGTGCCAGCAGTTTAAACGGGGAGCAGTACTTC. This translates into CASSLNGEQYF.

This clonotype was recorded many times. V usage is TRBV29-1 and J usage is TRBJ1-3; D is unresolved. V dropped 5 bases and J dropped 3 bases, with 8 bases sitting between them. The CDR3 runs 12 residues. Germline V gene lookup returns CDR1 SQVTM and CDR2 ANQGSEA. The CDR3 bases are TGCAGCGTTAAGGGAGATGGAAACACCATATATTTT. This sequence encodes CSVKGDGNTIYF.

This clonotype has more than one count but fewer than ten. The rearrangement joins TRBV2 to TRBJ2-3; D is perhaps TRBD1 (5 bases). CDR3 length equals 14 residues. Germline V lookup: CDR1 SNHLY, CDR2 FYNNEI. V was trimmed by 3 bases and J by 2 bases, leaving 9 bases between them. CDR3 in DNA: TGTGCCAGCAGTGAGGGGCGGTTCACAGATACGCAGTATTTT. This encodes CASSEGRFTDTQYF.

This clonotype was observed a few times. The V and J genes are TRBV4-3 and TRBJ1-5; TRBD1 aligns across 7 bases. The germline V gene encodes CDR1 LGHNA and CDR2 YSLEER. V lost 4 bases to trimming and J lost 4 bases; unmatched junction nucleotides: 13. The CDR3 covers 17 residues. Written as DNA, the CDR3 is TGCGCCAGCAGCCTAGGTTTTGGTCAGGGGGATAATCAGCCCCAGCATTTT. Translation: CASSLGFGQGDNQPQHF.

This clonotype was observed a few times. The chain recombines TRBV6-6 with TRBJ2-2; D is uncertain. Trimming pared 7 bases from V and 3 bases from J, leaving 12 bases between. The CDR3 spans 14 residues. Germline lookup yields CDR1 MNHNY and CDR2 SVGAGI (reference sequence). This CDR3 is CASTERTDTGELFF. CDR3 nucleotides: TGTGCCAGCACTGAGAGGACGGACACCGGGGAGCTGTTTTTT.

The chain links TRBV7-2 to TRBJ2-3; TRBD2 might be the D (5 bases). The germline V and J ends were trimmed by 3 bases and 6 bases, with 10 bases remaining between them. This CDR3 is built from 13 residues. In germline, CDR1 is SGHTA, CDR2 FQGNSA. CDR3 amino acids: CASSLDRGDTQYF. The CDR3 bases are TGTGCCAGCAGCTTGGATCGAGGGGATACGCAGTATTTT.

This clonotype was seen a handful of times. This sequence joins TRBV7-7 and TRBJ2-2; unclear D gene. CDR1 SSHAT and CDR2 FNYEAQ come from the germline V gene (reference sequence). This CDR3 comprises 12 residues. V was cut by 1 base and J by 7 bases, with 4 bases left in between. CDR3 in DNA: TGTGCCAGCAGCTTAGAATACGGGGAGCTGTTTTTT. It yields the protein CASSLEYGELFF. Variable domain in full (rest from reference TRBV7-7 and TRBJ2-2): GAGVSQSPRYKVTKRGQDVTLRCDPISSHATLYWYQQALGQGPEFLTYFNYEAQPDKSGLPSDRFSAERPEGSISTLTIQRTEQRDSAMYRCASSLEYGELFFGEGSRLTVL.

This clonotype has at least ten counts. J is TRBJ1-3 and V is TRBV6-5; D gene uncertain. The CDR3 loop spans 17 amino acids. The germline V gene has CDR1 MNHEY and CDR2 SVGAGI. Trimming pared 6 bases from V and 4 bases from J, leaving 22 bases between. For the CDR3, the DNA is TGTGCCAGCAGCGCCGGTAGGACCCGTCGGGGAGGAAACACCATATATTTT. This encodes CASSAGRTRRGGNTIYF.

This clonotype appeared many times. V and J are TRBV18 and TRBJ2-7; 10 positions match TRBD1. This CDR3 has 16 amino acids. The trim removed 3 bases at V and 4 bases at J, leaving 9 bases unmatched. Germline values: CDR1 KGHSH, CDR2 LQKENI. CDR3 region: CASSPRTGGGSYEQYF. The CDR3 nucleotides read TGTGCCAGCTCACCTCGGACAGGGGGAGGATCATACGAGCAGTACTTC.

There are many counts of this clonotype. J is TRBJ2-5 and V is TRBV5-1; 8 bases are shared with TRBD2. After removal of 0 bases from V and 1 base from J, the junction contained 5 bases not matched to a gene. The CDR3 runs 16 residues. The germline gives CDR1 SGHRS, CDR2 YFSETQ. CDR3 in amino acids: CASSLVGGGTQETQYF. DNA for the CDR3: TGCGCCAGCAGCTTGGTCGGCGGGGGGACCCAAGAGACCCAGTACTTC.